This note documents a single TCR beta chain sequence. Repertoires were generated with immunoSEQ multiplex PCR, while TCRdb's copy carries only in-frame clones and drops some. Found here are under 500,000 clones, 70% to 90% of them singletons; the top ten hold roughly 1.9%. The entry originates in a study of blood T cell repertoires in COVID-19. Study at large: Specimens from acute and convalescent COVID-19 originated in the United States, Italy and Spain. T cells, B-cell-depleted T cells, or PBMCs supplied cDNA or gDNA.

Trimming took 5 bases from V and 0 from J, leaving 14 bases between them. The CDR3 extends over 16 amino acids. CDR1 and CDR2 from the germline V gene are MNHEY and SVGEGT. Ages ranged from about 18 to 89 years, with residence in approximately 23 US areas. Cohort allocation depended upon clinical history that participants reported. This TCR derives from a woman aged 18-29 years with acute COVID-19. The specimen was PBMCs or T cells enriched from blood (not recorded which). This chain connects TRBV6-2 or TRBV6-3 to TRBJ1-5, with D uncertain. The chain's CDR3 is CASSIPGVYSNQPQHF. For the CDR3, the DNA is TGTGCCAGCAGTATCCCGGGTGTTTATAGCAATCAGCCCCAGCATTTT.